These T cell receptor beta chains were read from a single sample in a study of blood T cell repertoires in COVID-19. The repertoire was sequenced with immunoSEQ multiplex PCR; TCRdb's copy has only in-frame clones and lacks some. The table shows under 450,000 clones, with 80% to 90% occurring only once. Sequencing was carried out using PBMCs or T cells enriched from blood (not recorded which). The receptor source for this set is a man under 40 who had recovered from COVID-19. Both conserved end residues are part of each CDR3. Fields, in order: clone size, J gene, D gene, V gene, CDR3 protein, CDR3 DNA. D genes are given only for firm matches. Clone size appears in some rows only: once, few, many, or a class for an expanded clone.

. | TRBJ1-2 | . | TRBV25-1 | CASSESGQGRGYTF | TGTGCCAGCAGTGAATCCGGACAAGGGAGGGGCTACACCTTC
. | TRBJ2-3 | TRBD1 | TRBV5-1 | CASSSQDRGILDTQYF | TGCGCCAGCAGCTCCCAGGACAGGGGGATTTTAGATACGCAGTATTTT
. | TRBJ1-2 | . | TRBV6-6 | CASSDTSRVRGYTF | TGTGCCAGCAGTGACACCTCCAGGGTACGCGGCTACACCTTC
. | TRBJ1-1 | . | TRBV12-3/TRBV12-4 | CATSLRGGSEAFF | TGTGCCACCTCCCTAAGGGGAGGGTCTGAAGCTTTCTTT
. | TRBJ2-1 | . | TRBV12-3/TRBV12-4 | CASSFNRANEQFF | TGTGCCAGCAGTTTCAACAGGGCAAATGAGCAGTTCTTC
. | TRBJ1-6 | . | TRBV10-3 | CAIRQGIYGSPLHF | TGTGCCATCAGACAGGGAATCTATGGTTCACCCCTCCACTTT
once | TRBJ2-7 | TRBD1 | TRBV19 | CASSIADRTGAYEQYF | TGTGCCAGTAGTATAGCGGATAGAACAGGGGCCTACGAGCAGTACTTC
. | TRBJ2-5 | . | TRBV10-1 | CASSESLPGETQYF | TGCGCCAGCAGTGAGTCCCTTCCGGGAGAGACCCAGTACTTC
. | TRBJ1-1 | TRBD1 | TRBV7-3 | CASSLAGTGGTEAFF | TGTGCCAGCAGCTTAGCCGGGACAGGGGGCACTGAAGCTTTCTTT
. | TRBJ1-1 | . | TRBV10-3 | CAISDGLLAFF | TGTGCCATCAGTGACGGGTTGCTAGCTTTCTTT
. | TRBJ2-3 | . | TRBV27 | CASSLVIPPTDTQYF | TGTGCCAGCAGTTTAGTTATCCCTCCCACAGATACGCAGTATTTT